This T cell receptor (beta chain) was profiled in a study of shared clonotypes between healthy human individuals. In the study overall: A couple of female and a few male donors aged 18 to 49 were enrolled. Overall study results and limits: In this cohort, only blood was sampled, and tissue repertoires likely differ.

V trimming: 2 bases; J trimming: 4 bases; junction bases outside the gene matches: 7. The CDR3 spans 15 residues. A note on this clone: The antigen is undetermined.

The assay was run at deep level. This table comes from immunoSEQ multiplex PCR, and its TCRdb copy is limited to in-frame clones, with some not included. The sample includes under 600,000 clones, almost 80% of them seen just once. The origin of this receptor is a woman aged 40 to 50 in good health. Some clones in this sample may be carry-over from other donors' samples. The V and J genes are TRBV6-7 and TRBJ2-7, with 8 bases aligning to TRBD2. TRBV6-7 carries the ORF label, with uncertain function. The sample was PBMCs. The CDR3 here is CASSYPREGRYEQYF. CDR3 nucleotides: TGTGCCAGCAGTTACCCCCGGGAGGGTAGGTACGAGCAGTACTTC.